This T cell receptor (beta chain) was sequenced for a study of shared clonotypes between healthy human individuals. Clones were read by immunoSEQ multiplex PCR, and TCRdb kept only the in-frame ones, dropping some. Of approximately 2,200,000 clones in the sample, about 92% were seen once. CDR1 is MGHRA and CDR2 is YSYEKL in the germline V gene. The CDR3 loop spans 15 amino acids. V lost 5 bases and J 6 bases, leaving 19 bases between the germline ends. Terminally differentiated effector memory CD45RA+ cells were excluded from the naive CD8 cells, which were CD45RO-negative and positively selected for CCR7.

The sample was naive CD8+ T cells from PBMCs. The receptor comes from a man aged 18 to 29 in good health. Some clones in this sample may be carry-over from other donors' samples. The chain couples TRBV4-1 to TRBJ1-2, with D unclear. CDR3 sequence: CASSLTVGVVDGYTF. The DNA for the CDR3 is TGCGCCAGCAGCTTAACGGTGGGAGTCGTCGATGGCTACACCTTC.